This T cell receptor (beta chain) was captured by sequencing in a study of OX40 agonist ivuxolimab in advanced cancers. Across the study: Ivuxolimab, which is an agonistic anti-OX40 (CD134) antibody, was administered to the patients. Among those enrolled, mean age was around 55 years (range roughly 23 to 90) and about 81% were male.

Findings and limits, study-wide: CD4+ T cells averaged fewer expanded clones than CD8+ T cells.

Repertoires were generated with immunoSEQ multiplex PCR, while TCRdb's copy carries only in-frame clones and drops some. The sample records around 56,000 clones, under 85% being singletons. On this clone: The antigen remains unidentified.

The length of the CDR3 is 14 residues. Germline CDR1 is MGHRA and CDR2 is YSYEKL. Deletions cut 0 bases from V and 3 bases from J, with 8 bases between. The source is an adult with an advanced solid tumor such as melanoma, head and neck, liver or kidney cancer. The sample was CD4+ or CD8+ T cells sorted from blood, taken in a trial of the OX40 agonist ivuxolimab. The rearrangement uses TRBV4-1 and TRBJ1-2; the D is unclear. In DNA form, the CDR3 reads TGCGCCAGCAGCCAAGACAGCGACTACTATGGCTACACCTTC. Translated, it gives CASSQDSDYYGYTF.